This entry features one T cell receptor beta chain sequence. The CDR3 consists of 17 residues. Unmatched junction bases numbered 10, after V lost 0 bases and J lost 8 bases. CDR1 is SGHRS and CDR2 is YFSETQ in the germline V gene. These data belong to a study of blood T cell repertoires in COVID-19. Study-wide context: Spain, Italy and the United States supplied samples that represented acute and convalescent COVID-19. The analysed material was cDNA or gDNA that came from T cells, B-cell-depleted T cells, or PBMCs.

Followed longitudinally, the Seattle patients had been enrolled during active infection. In the source study's methods: The authors estimated nucleated cell counts from reference gene primer amplification. Method: immunoSEQ multiplex PCR; TCRdb's copy keeps in-frame clones and lacks some. The V and J calls and clone size were taken over from that table, and D and trimming were inferred from the DNA. This sample carries around 370,000 clones, around 87% of them seen once, and the ten largest clones take around 6%. The chain employs TRBV5-1 and TRBJ2-3; 12 bases align to TRBD2. The sample consisted of peripheral blood. This sequence originates from a woman in her 50s with COVID-19, enrolled during active disease. CDR3 sequence: CASSLGSLAGGRGTQYF. In DNA, the CDR3 is TGCGCCAGCAGCTTGGGCTCACTAGCGGGAGGACGGGGTACGCAGTATTTT.